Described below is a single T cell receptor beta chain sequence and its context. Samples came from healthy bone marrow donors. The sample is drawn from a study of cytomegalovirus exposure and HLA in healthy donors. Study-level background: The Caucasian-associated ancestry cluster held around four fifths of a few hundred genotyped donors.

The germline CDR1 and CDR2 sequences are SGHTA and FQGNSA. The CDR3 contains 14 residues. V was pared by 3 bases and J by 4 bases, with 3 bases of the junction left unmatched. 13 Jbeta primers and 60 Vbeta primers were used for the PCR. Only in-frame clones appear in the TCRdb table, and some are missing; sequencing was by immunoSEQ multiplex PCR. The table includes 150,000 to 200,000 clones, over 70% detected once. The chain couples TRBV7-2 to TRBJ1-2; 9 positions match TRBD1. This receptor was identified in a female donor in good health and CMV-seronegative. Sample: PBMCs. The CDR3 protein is CASSLGTGLYGYTF. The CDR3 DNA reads TGTGCCAGCAGCTTGGGGACAGGGCTCTATGGCTACACCTTC.